Listed below are T cell receptor beta chains from one sample, sequenced in a study of immune evolution from preneoplasia to lung adenocarcinoma. TCRdb's table, derived via immunoSEQ multiplex PCR, lists solely in-frame clones and lacks some. The data show about 9,500 clones, roughly 83% seen once. The sample was FFPE minimally invasive lung adenocarcinoma tissue. These receptor sequences come from a donor aged 70 or over with lung adenocarcinoma. Both conserved end residues are part of each CDR3. The D gene is left open where the match is weak. The size of a clone is reported for some rows only, either as once, few or many, or as a class for expanded clones.

abundance: .; v_gene: TRBV5-1; d_gene: .; j_gene: TRBJ1-1; CDR3nt: TGCGCCAGCAGCTTGGTAGGAACAACCATGAACACTGAAGCTTTCTTT; CDR3aa: CASSLVGTTMNTEAFF
abundance: .; v_gene: TRBV4-1; d_gene: TRBD1; j_gene: TRBJ1-5; CDR3nt: TGCGCCAGCACCCTCCGACAGGGCGCCGATCAGCCCCAGCATTTT; CDR3aa: CASTLRQGADQPQHF
abundance: .; v_gene: TRBV7-9; d_gene: .; j_gene: TRBJ2-7; CDR3nt: TGTGCCAGCAGCCCGCAAGGGGGGGGTGAGCAGTACTTC; CDR3aa: CASSPQGGGEQYF
abundance: .; v_gene: TRBV7-9; d_gene: TRBD2; j_gene: TRBJ2-1; CDR3nt: TGTGCCAGCAGCCCATATGCCGGACTAGCGGGGTTCAATGAGCAGTTCTTC; CDR3aa: CASSPYAGLAGFNEQFF
abundance: few; v_gene: TRBV18; d_gene: TRBD1; j_gene: TRBJ2-3; CDR3nt: TGTGCCAGCTCCCAGAGGACAGGGGAGGAGGTTACGCAGTATTTT; CDR3aa: CASSQRTGEEVTQYF
abundance: once; v_gene: TRBV28; d_gene: .; j_gene: TRBJ2-6; CDR3nt: TGTGCCAGCAGCAGAGGGGGGGCCAACGTCCTGACTTTC; CDR3aa: CASSRGGANVLTF
abundance: .; v_gene: TRBV28; d_gene: TRBD1; j_gene: TRBJ1-2; CDR3nt: TGTGCCAGCAGTTTGGGGGGGACAGAATCCTATGGCTACACCTTC; CDR3aa: CASSLGGTESYGYTF
abundance: .; v_gene: TRBV5-1; d_gene: TRBD1; j_gene: TRBJ1-2; CDR3nt: TGCGCCAGCAGCTCAGGGGACAGTGGCTACACCTTC; CDR3aa: CASSSGDSGYTF
abundance: .; v_gene: TRBV27; d_gene: .; j_gene: TRBJ1-3; CDR3nt: TGTGCCAGCAGTCCGTTTCCTCCGCGCGTCTCTTACTCTGGAAACACCATATATTTT; CDR3aa: CASSPFPPRVSYSGNTIYF
abundance: few; v_gene: TRBV7-2; d_gene: TRBD2; j_gene: TRBJ2-3; CDR3nt: TGTGCCAGCAGCTTTCTAGGGGAGGGTACGCAGTATTTT; CDR3aa: CASSFLGEGTQYF
abundance: .; v_gene: TRBV30; d_gene: TRBD2; j_gene: TRBJ2-1; CDR3nt: TGTGCCTGGCAAACCGGGACTAGCTCACCAGCCGATGAGCAGTTCTTC; CDR3aa: CAWQTGTSSPADEQFF
abundance: .; v_gene: TRBV28; d_gene: TRBD2; j_gene: TRBJ2-3; CDR3nt: TGTGCCAGCAGTTTACATTATATTCCCCCCGGGGGTAGCGGGAGCCCAGATACGCAGTATTTT; CDR3aa: CASSLHYIPPGGSGSPDTQYF
abundance: .; v_gene: TRBV23-1; d_gene: .; j_gene: TRBJ2-7; CDR3nt: TGCGCCAGCAGTCAACATAGGAAACAGGGTAATACCTACGAGCAGTACTTC; CDR3aa: CASSQHRKQGNTYEQYF
abundance: .; v_gene: TRBV5-1; d_gene: TRBD1; j_gene: TRBJ2-2; CDR3nt: TGCGCCAGCACCCCGACGGCAGGGGGAAGCACCGGGGAGCTGTTTTTT; CDR3aa: CASTPTAGGSTGELFF
abundance: .; v_gene: TRBV28; d_gene: .; j_gene: TRBJ2-4; CDR3nt: TGTGCCAGCAGTTTCCCGGGGCTTAAAAACATTCAGTACTTC; CDR3aa: CASSFPGLKNIQYF
abundance: .; v_gene: TRBV2; d_gene: .; j_gene: TRBJ2-2; CDR3nt: TGTGCCAGCAGGGGGGACACTATCATCACCGGGGAGCTGTTTTTT; CDR3aa: CASRGDTIITGELFF
abundance: .; v_gene: TRBV5-4; d_gene: .; j_gene: TRBJ2-1; CDR3nt: TGTGCCAGCAGCTTTGAAGGGGACAATGAGCAGTTCTTC; CDR3aa: CASSFEGDNEQFF
abundance: .; v_gene: TRBV5-1; d_gene: TRBD1; j_gene: TRBJ2-7; CDR3nt: TGCGCCAGCAGGATCGGGACAGAGTCCTACGAGCAGTACTTC; CDR3aa: CASRIGTESYEQYF
abundance: medium-sized; v_gene: TRBV6-1; d_gene: .; j_gene: TRBJ1-5; CDR3nt: TGTGCCACGGCGCTCAGCGGGAGCAATCAGCCCCAGCATTTT; CDR3aa: CATALSGSNQPQHF
abundance: .; v_gene: TRBV11-3; d_gene: .; j_gene: TRBJ2-1; CDR3nt: TGTGCCAGCAGCTTAGGGGGTGCGGGGAATACTGAGCAGTTCTTC; CDR3aa: CASSLGGAGNTEQFF
abundance: few; v_gene: TRBV5-1; d_gene: .; j_gene: TRBJ1-2; CDR3nt: TGCGCCAGCAGCCCGGGACGGGAGTCCCCTATCTACACCTTC; CDR3aa: CASSPGRESPIYTF
abundance: .; v_gene: TRBV2; d_gene: TRBD1; j_gene: TRBJ1-1; CDR3nt: TGTGCCAGCAGGGCCGGGACAGGCGTCGGCGCTTTCTTT; CDR3aa: CASRAGTGVGAFF
abundance: few; v_gene: TRBV6-6; d_gene: TRBD2; j_gene: TRBJ2-1; CDR3nt: TGTGCCAGCAGTTCCTTAGCGGGAGGGCCATTCGGTGAGCAGTTCTTC; CDR3aa: CASSSLAGGPFGEQFF
abundance: once; v_gene: TRBV27; d_gene: .; j_gene: TRBJ1-5; CDR3nt: TGTGCCAGCAGTTTATCCTCCAGGGGTAGCAATCAGCCCCAGCATTTT; CDR3aa: CASSLSSRGSNQPQHF
abundance: .; v_gene: TRBV29-1; d_gene: TRBD2; j_gene: TRBJ2-3; CDR3nt: TGCAGCGTTGCTCGGACTAGCGGGAATGGAGATACGCAGTATTTT; CDR3aa: CSVARTSGNGDTQYF
abundance: .; v_gene: TRBV20-1; d_gene: .; j_gene: TRBJ2-7; CDR3nt: TGCAGTGCCTCGTGGGGGTACGAGCAGTACTTC; CDR3aa: CSASWGYEQYF
abundance: .; v_gene: TRBV7-9; d_gene: .; j_gene: TRBJ1-4; CDR3nt: TGTGCCAGCAGCGTGCCGCGGGCAACTAATGAAAAACTGTTTTTT; CDR3aa: CASSVPRATNEKLFF
abundance: .; v_gene: TRBV11-2; d_gene: TRBD1; j_gene: TRBJ1-4; CDR3nt: TGTGCCAGCAGCTTGGGGGACAGGGACATTGAAAAACTGTTTTTT; CDR3aa: CASSLGDRDIEKLFF
abundance: .; v_gene: TRBV18; d_gene: TRBD2; j_gene: TRBJ2-1; CDR3nt: TGTGCCAGCTCACCAACGGGACTAGCGGGAGTAGCGGACAATGAGCAGTTCTTC; CDR3aa: CASSPTGLAGVADNEQFF
abundance: .; v_gene: TRBV7-6; d_gene: .; j_gene: TRBJ1-1; CDR3nt: TGTGCCAGCAGCCAGCCCCAGGGATTGAACACTGAAGCTTTCTTT; CDR3aa: CASSQPQGLNTEAFF
abundance: few; v_gene: TRBV18; d_gene: .; j_gene: TRBJ1-2; CDR3nt: TGTGCCAGCTCACCACTGGAGTGGGGTGGTGGCTACACCTTC; CDR3aa: CASSPLEWGGGYTF
abundance: few; v_gene: TRBV27; d_gene: .; j_gene: TRBJ1-1; CDR3nt: TGTGCCAGCAGTCCAGGGTATGTTAACACTGAAGCTTTCTTT; CDR3aa: CASSPGYVNTEAFF
abundance: .; v_gene: TRBV6-1; d_gene: .; j_gene: TRBJ2-1; CDR3nt: TGTGCCAGCAGCCCTGGGGAAGCCATCGTAGGTGAGCAGTTCTTC; CDR3aa: CASSPGEAIVGEQFF
abundance: .; v_gene: TRBV2; d_gene: .; j_gene: TRBJ2-5; CDR3nt: TGTGCCAGCAGTGAATGGGGGCCACAAGAGACCCAGTACTTC; CDR3aa: CASSEWGPQETQYF
abundance: .; v_gene: TRBV7-3; d_gene: TRBD2; j_gene: TRBJ2-1; CDR3nt: TGTGCCAGCAGCTTAAATCTAGCGGGAGGCTACAATGAGCAGTTCTTC; CDR3aa: CASSLNLAGGYNEQFF
abundance: .; v_gene: TRBV30; d_gene: .; j_gene: TRBJ2-5; CDR3nt: TGTGCCTGGAGTGTAGGAGGAGGGGTGGGAGAGACCCAGTACTTC; CDR3aa: CAWSVGGGVGETQYF
abundance: few; v_gene: TRBV4-1; d_gene: .; j_gene: TRBJ2-2; CDR3nt: TGCGCCAGCAGCCAGGAGGGTGGAGTGCCCACCGGGGAGCTGTTTTTT; CDR3aa: CASSQEGGVPTGELFF
abundance: .; v_gene: TRBV30; d_gene: .; j_gene: TRBJ2-5; CDR3nt: TGTGCCTGGAACCTCGGGGCACTCCAAGAGACCCAGTACTTC; CDR3aa: CAWNLGALQETQYF
abundance: .; v_gene: TRBV15; d_gene: TRBD1; j_gene: TRBJ1-2; CDR3nt: TGTGCCACCAGCAGAGATGGGACAGCCCTCTATGGCTACACCTTC; CDR3aa: CATSRDGTALYGYTF
abundance: .; v_gene: TRBV10-3; d_gene: TRBD2; j_gene: TRBJ2-1; CDR3nt: TGTGCCATCAGTGAAATTAGCGGGGCCTACAATGAGCAGTTCTTC; CDR3aa: CAISEISGAYNEQFF
abundance: .; v_gene: TRBV7-6; d_gene: TRBD2; j_gene: TRBJ2-6; CDR3nt: TGTGCCGGGGGAGGGGACTCTGGGGCCAACGTCCTGACTTTC; CDR3aa: CAGGGDSGANVLTF
abundance: .; v_gene: TRBV6-1; d_gene: .; j_gene: TRBJ1-2; CDR3nt: TGTGCCAGCAGCCCCCAAGGGTTCTATGGCTACACCTTC; CDR3aa: CASSPQGFYGYTF
abundance: .; v_gene: TRBV30; d_gene: .; j_gene: TRBJ2-7; CDR3nt: TGTGCCTGGAACGCGGACTACGAGCAGTACTTC; CDR3aa: CAWNADYEQYF
abundance: .; v_gene: TRBV11-2; d_gene: TRBD1; j_gene: TRBJ2-5; CDR3nt: TGTGCCAGCAGCTTAGTAGGTCAGGGGGCTATGTCAGAGACCCAGTACTTC; CDR3aa: CASSLVGQGAMSETQYF
abundance: .; v_gene: TRBV7-3; d_gene: .; j_gene: TRBJ2-5; CDR3nt: TGTGCCAGCAGCTCGACTGGATGGGAGACCCAGTACTTC; CDR3aa: CASSSTGWETQYF
abundance: .; v_gene: TRBV28; d_gene: .; j_gene: TRBJ1-5; CDR3nt: TGTGCCAGCAAGGGGGATAGCAATCAGCCCCAGCATTTT; CDR3aa: CASKGDSNQPQHF
abundance: .; v_gene: TRBV6-5; d_gene: .; j_gene: TRBJ2-3; CDR3nt: TGTGCCAGCAGTAAGACAGGCACCACAGATACGCAGTATTTT; CDR3aa: CASSKTGTTDTQYF
abundance: .; v_gene: TRBV6-1; d_gene: .; j_gene: TRBJ1-1; CDR3nt: TGTGCCAGCAGTGAATTGAGCGGCACGGGGACTGAAGCTTTCTTT; CDR3aa: CASSELSGTGTEAFF
abundance: .; v_gene: TRBV2; d_gene: .; j_gene: TRBJ1-4; CDR3nt: TGTGCCAGCAGGGGGGGGAATGAAAAACTGTTTTTT; CDR3aa: CASRGGNEKLFF
abundance: once; v_gene: TRBV4-1; d_gene: .; j_gene: TRBJ2-1; CDR3nt: TGCGCCAGCAGCCAACAGTCGGGGTTCAGGAATGAGCAGTTCTTC; CDR3aa: CASSQQSGFRNEQFF
abundance: .; v_gene: TRBV27; d_gene: TRBD1; j_gene: TRBJ1-2; CDR3nt: TGTGCCAGCAGTTTAAAGGGGGGTTGGACAGGGGCCAACTATGGCTACACCTTC; CDR3aa: CASSLKGGWTGANYGYTF
abundance: .; v_gene: TRBV5-1; d_gene: TRBD2; j_gene: TRBJ2-4; CDR3nt: TGCGCCAGCAGCTCGGGAGGGGCAGGGATAAACATTCAGTACTTC; CDR3aa: CASSSGGAGINIQYF
abundance: few; v_gene: TRBV9; d_gene: .; j_gene: TRBJ2-2; CDR3nt: TGTGCCAGCAGCGTAGCGCCCACCGGGGAGCTGTTTTTT; CDR3aa: CASSVAPTGELFF
abundance: .; v_gene: TRBV28; d_gene: TRBD2; j_gene: TRBJ2-1; CDR3nt: TGTGCCAGCAGTTCCCTGGGACTAGCGGGAACATACAACAATGAGCAGTTCTTC; CDR3aa: CASSSLGLAGTYNNEQFF
abundance: .; v_gene: TRBV6-6; d_gene: TRBD1; j_gene: TRBJ1-2; CDR3nt: TGTGCCAGCGGACCATCGAGACAGGGTGCTGTCTACACCTTC; CDR3aa: CASGPSRQGAVYTF